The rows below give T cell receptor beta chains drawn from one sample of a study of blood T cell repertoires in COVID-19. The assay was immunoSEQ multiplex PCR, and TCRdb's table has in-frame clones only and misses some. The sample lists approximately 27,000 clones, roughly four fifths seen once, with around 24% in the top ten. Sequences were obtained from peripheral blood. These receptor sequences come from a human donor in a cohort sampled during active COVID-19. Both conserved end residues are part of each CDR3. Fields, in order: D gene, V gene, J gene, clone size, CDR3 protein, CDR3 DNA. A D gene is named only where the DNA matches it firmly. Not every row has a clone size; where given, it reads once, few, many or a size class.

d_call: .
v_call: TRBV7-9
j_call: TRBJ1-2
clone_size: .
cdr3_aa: CASSPPGDNYGYTF
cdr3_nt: TGTGCCAGCAGCCCTCCAGGGGATAACTATGGCTACACCTTC

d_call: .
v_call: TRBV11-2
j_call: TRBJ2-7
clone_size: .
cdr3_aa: CASSLDPGSYEQYF
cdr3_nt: TGTGCCAGCAGCTTAGACCCCGGGAGCTACGAGCAGTACTTC

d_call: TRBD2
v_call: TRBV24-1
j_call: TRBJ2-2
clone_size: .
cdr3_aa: CATSDNSGSITGELFF
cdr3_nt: TGTGCCACCAGTGATAATAGCGGGAGCATTACCGGGGAGCTGTTTTTT

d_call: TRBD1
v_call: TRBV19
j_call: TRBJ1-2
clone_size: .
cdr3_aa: CASSVTGATGNYGYTF
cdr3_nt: TGTGCCAGTAGTGTGACAGGGGCAACGGGGAACTATGGCTACACCTTC

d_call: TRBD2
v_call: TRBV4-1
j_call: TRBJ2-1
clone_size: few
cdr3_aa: CASSHSLGGFLNNEQFF
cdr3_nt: TGCGCCAGCAGCCATTCCCTCGGGGGGTTCCTAAACAATGAGCAGTTCTTC

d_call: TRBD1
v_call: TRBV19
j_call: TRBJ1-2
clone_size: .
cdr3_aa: CASSLPDRGLGFMGYTF
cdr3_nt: TGTGCCAGTAGTCTCCCGGACAGGGGGCTGGGATTTATGGGCTACACCTTC

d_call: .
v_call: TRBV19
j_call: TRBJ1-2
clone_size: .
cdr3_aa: CASSVQYGYTF
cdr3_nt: TGTGCCAGTAGTGTACAATATGGCTACACCTTC

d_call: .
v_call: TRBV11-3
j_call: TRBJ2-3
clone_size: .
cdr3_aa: CASSSTRADTQYF
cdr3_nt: TGTGCCAGCAGCTCGACCCGGGCAGATACGCAGTATTTT

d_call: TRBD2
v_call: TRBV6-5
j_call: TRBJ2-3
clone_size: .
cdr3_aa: CASKTGGPGDTQYF
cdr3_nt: TGTGCCAGCAAAACGGGGGGGCCTGGAGATACGCAGTATTTT

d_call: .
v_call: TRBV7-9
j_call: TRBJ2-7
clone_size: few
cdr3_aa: CASSPRRGYEQYF
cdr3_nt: TGTGCCAGCAGCCCAAGAAGGGGCTACGAGCAGTACTTC

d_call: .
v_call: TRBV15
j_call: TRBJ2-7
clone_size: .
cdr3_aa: CATSPPGVEQYF
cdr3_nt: TGTGCCACCAGCCCTCCGGGGGTGGAGCAGTACTTC

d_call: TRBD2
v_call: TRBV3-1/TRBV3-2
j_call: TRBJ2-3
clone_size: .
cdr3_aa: CASSQDMRETPDTQYF
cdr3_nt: TGTGCCAGCAGCCAAGATATGCGGGAGACGCCAGATACGCAGTATTTT

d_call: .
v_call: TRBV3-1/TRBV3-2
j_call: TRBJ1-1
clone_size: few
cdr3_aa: CASSQDWSGHRQAFF
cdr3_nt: TGTGCCAGCAGCCAAGATTGGTCCGGACACCGGCAGGCTTTCTTT

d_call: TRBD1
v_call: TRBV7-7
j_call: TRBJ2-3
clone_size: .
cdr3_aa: CASSQDRGPPDTQYF
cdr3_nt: TGTGCCAGCAGCCAGGACAGGGGCCCCCCAGATACGCAGTATTTT

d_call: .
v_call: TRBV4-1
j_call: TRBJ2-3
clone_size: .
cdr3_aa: CASSARSYPSTDTQYF
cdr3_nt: TGCGCCAGCAGCGCTCGGAGTTACCCTAGCACAGATACGCAGTATTTT

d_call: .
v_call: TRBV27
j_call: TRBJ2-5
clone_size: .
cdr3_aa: CASSLLTSGTQYF
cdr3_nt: TGTGCCAGCAGTTTACTTACCAGCGGGACCCAGTACTTC

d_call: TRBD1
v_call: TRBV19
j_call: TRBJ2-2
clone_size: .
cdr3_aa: CASSDYRGRESYTGELFF
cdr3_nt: TGTGCCAGTAGTGATTACAGGGGTCGCGAATCTTACACCGGGGAGCTGTTTTTT

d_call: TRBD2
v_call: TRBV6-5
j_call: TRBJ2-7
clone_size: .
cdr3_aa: CASSYSGSTYEQYF
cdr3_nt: TGTGCCAGCAGTTATAGCGGGAGCACCTACGAGCAGTACTTC

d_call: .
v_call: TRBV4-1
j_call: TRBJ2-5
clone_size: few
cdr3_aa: CASSQGLSEQETQYF
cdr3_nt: TGCGCCAGCAGCCAAGGACTTTCGGAGCAAGAGACCCAGTACTTC

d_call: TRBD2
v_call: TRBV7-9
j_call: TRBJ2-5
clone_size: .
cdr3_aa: CASSHGTSGGIAKTQYF
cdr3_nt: TGTGCCAGCAGCCACGGGACTAGCGGGGGAATAGCCAAGACCCAGTACTTC

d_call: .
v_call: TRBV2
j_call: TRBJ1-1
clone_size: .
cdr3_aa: CASTSGGDTEAFF
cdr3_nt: TGTGCCAGCACCTCTGGGGGGGACACTGAAGCTTTCTTT

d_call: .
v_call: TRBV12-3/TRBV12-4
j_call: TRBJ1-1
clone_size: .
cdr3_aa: CASSPGLGEAFF
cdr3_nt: TGTGCCAGCAGCCCTGGACTCGGGGAAGCTTTCTTT

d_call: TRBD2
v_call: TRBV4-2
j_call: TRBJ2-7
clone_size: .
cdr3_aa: CASSQEPIAGTATYEQYF
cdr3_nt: TGTGCCAGCAGCCAAGAACCTATAGCGGGGACGGCGACCTACGAGCAGTACTTC

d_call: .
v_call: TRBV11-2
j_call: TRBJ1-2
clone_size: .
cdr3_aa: CASSSGYENYGYTF
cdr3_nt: TGTGCCAGCAGCTCCGGTTACGAAAACTATGGCTACACCTTC

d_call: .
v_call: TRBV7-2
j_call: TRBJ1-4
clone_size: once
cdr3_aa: CASSLNREKLFF
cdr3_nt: TGTGCCAGCAGCTTAAATCGTGAAAAACTGTTTTTT

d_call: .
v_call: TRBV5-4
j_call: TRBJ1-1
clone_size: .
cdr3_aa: CAAGTGPLENTEAFF
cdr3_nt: TGTGCCGCGGGGACGGGGCCTTTAGAGAACACTGAAGCTTTCTTT

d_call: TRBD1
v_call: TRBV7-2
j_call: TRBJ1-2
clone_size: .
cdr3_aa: CASSRDGQGAFGYTF
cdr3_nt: TGTGCCAGCAGCCGGGACGGACAGGGGGCCTTCGGCTACACCTTC

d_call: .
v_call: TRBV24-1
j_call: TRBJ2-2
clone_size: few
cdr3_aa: CATKTDNTGELFF
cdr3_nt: TGTGCCACCAAGACAGATAACACCGGGGAGCTGTTTTTT

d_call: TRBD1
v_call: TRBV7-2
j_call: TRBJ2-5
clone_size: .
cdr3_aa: CASSSDRGYETQYF
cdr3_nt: TGTGCCAGCAGCTCGGACAGGGGATATGAGACCCAGTACTTC

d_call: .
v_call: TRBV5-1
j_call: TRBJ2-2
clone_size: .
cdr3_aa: CASSYDRDSGTGELFF
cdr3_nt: TGCGCCAGCAGCTATGACCGGGACTCCGGCACCGGGGAGCTGTTTTTT

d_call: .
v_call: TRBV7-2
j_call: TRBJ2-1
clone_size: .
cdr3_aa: CASSARGEQFF
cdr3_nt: TGTGCCAGCAGCGCCCGGGGTGAGCAGTTCTTC

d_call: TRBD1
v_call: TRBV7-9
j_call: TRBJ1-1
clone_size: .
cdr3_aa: CASSGGTGGNGIPEAFF
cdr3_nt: TGTGCCAGCAGCGGTGGGACAGGAGGCAATGGAATACCTGAAGCTTTCTTT

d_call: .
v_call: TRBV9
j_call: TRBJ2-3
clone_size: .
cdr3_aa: CASSVGGPRTDTQYF
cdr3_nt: TGTGCCAGCAGCGTAGGAGGCCCTAGAACAGATACGCAGTATTTT

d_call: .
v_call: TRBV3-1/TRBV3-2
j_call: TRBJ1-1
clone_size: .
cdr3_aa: CASSQVGIPLKRRWNTEAFF
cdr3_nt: TGTGCCAGCAGCCAAGTGGGGATCCCATTAAAGCGGAGATGGAACACTGAAGCTTTCTTT

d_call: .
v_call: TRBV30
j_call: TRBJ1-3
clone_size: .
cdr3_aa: CAWSVSGNTIYF
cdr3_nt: TGTGCCTGGAGTGTGAGCGGTAACACCATATATTTT

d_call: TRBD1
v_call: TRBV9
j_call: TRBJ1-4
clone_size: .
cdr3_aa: CASSSQGRSEKLFF
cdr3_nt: TGTGCCAGCAGCTCACAGGGGAGAAGCGAAAAACTGTTTTTT

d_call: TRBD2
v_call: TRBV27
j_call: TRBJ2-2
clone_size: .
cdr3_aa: CASSLFLSSGRWKTGELFF
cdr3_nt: TGTGCCAGCAGTTTATTTCTATCTAGCGGGAGATGGAAAACCGGGGAGCTGTTTTTT

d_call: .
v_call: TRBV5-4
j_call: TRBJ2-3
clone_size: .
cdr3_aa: CASSLGQQTATDTQYF
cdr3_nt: TGTGCCAGCAGCCTCGGACAGCAGACAGCCACAGATACGCAGTATTTT

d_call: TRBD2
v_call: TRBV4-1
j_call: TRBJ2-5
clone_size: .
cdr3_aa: CASSQTSGSSWETQYF
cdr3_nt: TGCGCCAGCAGCCAGACTAGCGGGAGTAGTTGGGAGACCCAGTACTTC

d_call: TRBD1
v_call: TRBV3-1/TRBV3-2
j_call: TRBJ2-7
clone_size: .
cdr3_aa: CASSRQGVTYEQYF
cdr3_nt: TGTGCCAGCAGTCGACAGGGGGTCACCTACGAGCAGTACTTC

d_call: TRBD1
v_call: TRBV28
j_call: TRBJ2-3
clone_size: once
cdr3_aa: CASSFRDSLTDTQYF
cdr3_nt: TGTGCCAGCAGTTTCAGGGACAGCTTAACAGATACGCAGTATTTT

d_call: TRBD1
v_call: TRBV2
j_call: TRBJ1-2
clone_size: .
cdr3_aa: CASSETGGEDGYTF
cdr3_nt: TGTGCCAGCAGTGAAACAGGGGGCGAAGATGGCTACACCTTC

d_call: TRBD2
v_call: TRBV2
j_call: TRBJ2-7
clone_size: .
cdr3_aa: CASAGGVTEQYF
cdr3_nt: TGTGCCAGCGCGGGGGGGGTCACCGAGCAGTACTTC

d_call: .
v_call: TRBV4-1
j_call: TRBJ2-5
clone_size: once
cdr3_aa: CASSQGGEETQYF
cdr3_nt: TGCGCCAGCAGCCAAGGGGGGGAAGAGACCCAGTACTTC

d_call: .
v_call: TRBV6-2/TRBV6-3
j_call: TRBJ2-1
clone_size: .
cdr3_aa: CASTPVPGRYNEQFF
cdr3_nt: TGTGCCAGCACCCCGGTCCCAGGGCGCTACAATGAGCAGTTCTTC

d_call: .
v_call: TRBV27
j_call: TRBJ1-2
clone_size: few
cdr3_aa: CASRNKRESGGYTF
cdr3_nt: TGTGCCAGCAGAAACAAAAGGGAGTCTGGTGGCTACACCTTC

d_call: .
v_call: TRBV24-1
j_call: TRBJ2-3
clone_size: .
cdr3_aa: CATKGPLSTDTQYF
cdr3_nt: TGTGCCACTAAGGGGCCATTGAGCACAGATACGCAGTATTTT

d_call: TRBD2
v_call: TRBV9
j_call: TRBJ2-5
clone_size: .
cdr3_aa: CASNTGTSGTQYF
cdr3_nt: TGTGCCAGCAATACCGGGACTAGCGGTACCCAGTACTTC

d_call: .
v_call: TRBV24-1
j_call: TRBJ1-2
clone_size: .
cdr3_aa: CATSGDRGQGGGYTF
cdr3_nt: TGTGCCACCAGTGGGGATCGTGGGCAGGGAGGTGGCTACACCTTC

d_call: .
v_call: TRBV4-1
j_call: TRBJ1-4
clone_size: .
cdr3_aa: CASSPLEGGDEKLFF
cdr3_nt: TGCGCCAGCAGCCCTTTGGAGGGAGGCGATGAAAAACTGTTTTTT

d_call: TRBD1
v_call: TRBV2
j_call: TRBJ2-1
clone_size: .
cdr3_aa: CASRKGTGAYNEQFF
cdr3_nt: TGTGCCAGCAGGAAAGGGACAGGAGCCTACAATGAGCAGTTCTTC

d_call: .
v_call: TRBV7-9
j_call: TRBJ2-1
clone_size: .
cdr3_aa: CASSLGSGGEQFF
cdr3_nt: TGTGCCAGCAGCTTAGGTTCAGGCGGGGAGCAGTTCTTC

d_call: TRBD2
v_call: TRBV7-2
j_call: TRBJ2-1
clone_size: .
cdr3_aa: CASSPGTSGGLRNEQFF
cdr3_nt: TGTGCCAGCAGCCCGGGGACTAGCGGGGGCCTGAGGAATGAGCAGTTCTTC

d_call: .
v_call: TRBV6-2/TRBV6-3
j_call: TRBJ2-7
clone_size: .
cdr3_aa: CASSRTGTPSEQYF
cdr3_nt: TGTGCCAGCAGCCGAACCGGGACTCCCTCCGAGCAGTACTTC

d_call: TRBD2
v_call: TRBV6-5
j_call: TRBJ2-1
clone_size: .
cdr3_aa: CASSSTGLAGVREQFF
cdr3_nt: TGTGCCAGCAGTTCCACGGGACTAGCGGGAGTACGGGAGCAGTTCTTC